The T cell receptor beta chain under discussion was sequenced for a study of cytomegalovirus exposure and HLA in healthy donors. This clone was seen only once. Its antigen is undetermined. 13 Jbeta primers and 60 Vbeta primers were used for the PCR. Here immunoSEQ multiplex PCR was the method, and the copy in TCRdb shows in-frame clones only, minus some. The table records more than 120,000 clones, more than 75% of them present only once. Study-level findings and limits: Researchers reportedly found TCR beta sequences accurately predicted most subjects' HLA-A and HLA-B alleles.

The length of the CDR3 is 16 residues. This TCR was sampled from a woman aged 40 to 55 in good health and CMV-seropositive. The specimen was PBMCs. V gene TRBV21-1 combines with J gene TRBJ1-2; the table's D gene call, TRBD1, was not cross checked with the DNA. TRBV21-1 is annotated as a pseudogene. The CDR3 bases are TGTGCCAGCAGCAAAGAAGGAAACAGGTGGATCTATGGCTACACCTTC. It is translated as CASSKEGNRWIYGYTF.